This TCR beta chain was observed in a study of beta chain features in type 1 diabetes. Study-level findings and limits: Because the template was cDNA, high-expressing cells might be over-represented.

Germline V gene data show CDR1 as MNHNS and CDR2 as SASEGT. CDR3 length: 13 amino acids. Trimming took off 5 bases at V and 5 bases at J, with 11 bases between the two ends. The table lists this clone with a few counts. The antigen is unknown. Sort purity for all populations was recorded as exceeding 98%. The whole isolated RNA underwent reverse transcription, so sequencing captured expressed TCRB transcripts. Measured with immunoSEQ multiplex PCR; TCRdb has only the in-frame clones, and not every one. In the table there are 200,000 to 250,000 clones, over 7.5% of which are singletons. The source of this sequence is a woman under 30 in good health. The rearrangement links TRBV6-1 to TRBJ2-3; D may be TRBD1 (7 bases). Material: naive CD4+ T cells from blood. The CDR3 nucleotides read TGTGCCAGCAGTTGGCAGGGGGGAGATACGCAGTATTTT. Its translation: CASSWQGGDTQYF.